One and the same sample provided the 17 T cell receptor beta chains below, sequenced in a study of blood T cell repertoires in COVID-19. The data were produced by immunoSEQ multiplex PCR, yet TCRdb's version contains in-frame clones alone and is incomplete. The table has roughly 200,000 clones, approximately 83% seen once. Sequenced material: peripheral blood. The receptors come from a man between 50 and 59 years old with active or convalescent COVID-19.

CDR3 coding DNA: TGTGCCAGCAGCATCCAGGGGTCCTATGGCTACACCTTC. Translating it yields CASSIQGSYGYTF. The J gene is TRBJ1-2, the V gene TRBV3-1 (or the pseudogene TRBV3-2); D perhaps matches TRBD1 (6 bases). V was trimmed by 5 bases and J by 4 bases, leaving 11 bases between them. Germline V lookup: CDR1 LGHDT, CDR2 YNNKEL (reference sequence). The CDR3 is 13 residues long.

This clone was recorded only once. V and J are TRBV5-4 and TRBJ1-1, with 9 bases fitting TRBD1. The trim removed 3 bases at V and 3 bases at J, leaving 6 bases unmatched. Germline loops: CDR1 SGHNT, CDR2 YYREEE (reference sequence). This CDR3 region has 15 residues. The CDR3 DNA is TGTGCCAGCAGCTCCATACAGGGGGCCGACACTGAAGCTTTCTTT. It is translated as CASSSIQGADTEAFF.

This chain links TRBV27 with TRBJ2-1, with 7 bases matching TRBD2. CDR1 is MNHEY and CDR2 is SMNVEV in the germline V gene (reference sequence). The CDR3 extends over 16 amino acids. Unmatched junction bases numbered 8, after V lost 2 bases and J lost 4 bases. The CDR3, as DNA: TGTGCCAGCAGTTTAAGTCGTCTAGCGGATTACAATGAGCAGTTCTTC. This encodes CASSLSRLADYNEQFF.

This clone was seen a few times. The chain combines TRBV3-1 (or the pseudogene TRBV3-2) with TRBJ1-5, with 9 bases matching TRBD1. The CDR3 has 13 amino acids. The trim removed 3 bases at V and 7 bases at J, leaving 1 base unmatched. Germline V lookup: CDR1 LGHDT, CDR2 YNNKEL (reference sequence). CDR3 sequence reads: CASSQGQGQPQHF. CDR3 sequence (DNA): TGTGCCAGCAGCCAGGGACAGGGACAGCCCCAGCATTTT.

The chain carries TRBV9 and TRBJ1-1; maybe TRBD1 (6 bases). V lost 0 bases and J 3 bases, leaving 12 bases between the germline ends. The length of the CDR3 is 15 residues. Germline V gives CDR1 SGDLS, CDR2 YYNGEE. CDR3 region: CASSVDGRGDTEAFF. The DNA for the CDR3 is TGTGCCAGCAGCGTAGATGGGAGGGGGGACACTGAAGCTTTCTTT.

The chain combines TRBV6-1 with TRBJ1-6; 7 bases are a match to TRBD1. The junction had 6 bases not matched to a gene; V was cut back by 0 bases and J by 7 bases. Germline values: CDR1 MNHNS, CDR2 SASEGT. The CDR3 covers 16 residues. The CDR3 protein is CASSEARAGGNSPLHF. The CDR3 nucleotides read TGTGCCAGCAGTGAAGCACGGGCAGGGGGGAATTCACCCCTCCACTTT.

The gene calls are TRBV6-5 and TRBJ1-4; D gene uncertain. The CDR3 totals 15 residues. Germline V CDR1 and CDR2: MNHEY, SVGAGI. With 5 bases removed from V and 2 bases from J, the gap between germline ends came to 12 bases. This CDR3 is CASSQTWSTNEKLFF. The CDR3 DNA reads as TGTGCCAGCAGTCAAACATGGTCTACTAATGAAAAACTGTTTTTT.

The chain links TRBV7-9 to TRBJ2-7; 7 bases match TRBD1. CDR1 is SEHNR, CDR2 FQNEAQ, per germline (reference sequence). V was pared by 6 bases and J by 0 bases, with 8 bases of the junction left unmatched. The CDR3 has 15 residues. The DNA for the CDR3 is TGTGCCAGCAGTCTCGGGACAGCGAACTCCTACGAGCAGTACTTC. This translates into CASSLGTANSYEQYF.

The table lists this clone with a few counts. The same CDR3 also results from other DNA sequences found in this sample. The chain employs TRBV7-2 and TRBJ1-3; D unresolved. The CDR3 extends over 14 amino acids. The germline CDR1 and CDR2 sequences are SGHTA and FQGNSA. The V and J ends lost 0 bases and 2 bases respectively, with 5 bases between them. In DNA form, the CDR3 reads TGTGCCAGCAGCTTAGCCGGGACTGGAAACACCATATATTTT. Residues: CASSLAGTGNTIYF.

This clone appeared once. The V gene is TRBV28, the J gene TRBJ1-5; D gene unclear. The CDR3 extends over 12 amino acids. Germline V gene data show CDR1 as MDHEN and CDR2 as SYDVKM. The V and J ends lost 5 bases and 4 bases respectively, with 6 bases between them. The CDR3 bases are TGTGCCAGCAGTCCGTTTAATCAGCCCCAGCATTTT. Translated, it gives CASSPFNQPQHF.

The table lists this clone with a few counts. The J gene is TRBJ1-2, the V gene TRBV18; tentatively, D is TRBD1 (6 bases). In germline, CDR1 is KGHSH, CDR2 LQKENI. This CDR3 is built from 15 residues. V shed 6 bases and J shed 1 base, with 15 bases lying between them. The CDR3 spells CASSPQRGSNYGYTF. CDR3 DNA sequence: TGTGCCAGCTCCCCCCAAAGGGGGAGTAACTATGGCTACACCTTC.

This clone was counted only a few times. The rearrangement uses TRBV3-1 (or the pseudogene TRBV3-2) and TRBJ1-1, with 10 nucleotides matching TRBD1. Germline CDR1 is LGHDT and CDR2 is YNNKEL (reference sequence). Losses at the gene ends were 4 bases for V and 8 bases for J; bases not matched to a gene: 7. The CDR3 runs 14 residues. CDR3 sequence reads: CASSPGTGDREAFF. CDR3 in DNA: TGTGCCAGCAGCCCCGGGACAGGGGATAGAGAAGCTTTCTTT.

This chain links TRBV11-2 with TRBJ1-6; tentative D call: TRBD1 (6 bases). V lost 3 bases and J 9 bases, leaving 15 bases between the germline ends. CDR1 is SGHAT and CDR2 is FQNNGV in the germline V gene. This CDR3 has 15 residues. The CDR3 protein is CASSLSLGRGSPLHF. The CDR3 bases are TGTGCCAGCAGCTTGAGTTTGGGCAGGGGTTCACCCCTCCACTTT.

The V gene is TRBV28, the J gene TRBJ1-3; D is perhaps TRBD1 (6 bases). Germline loops: CDR1 MDHEN, CDR2 SYDVKM. V gave up 7 bases and J gave up 5 bases, with 18 bases separating them. The CDR3 has 15 amino acids. The CDR3 loop reads CASITPAGDRNTIYF. The CDR3 nucleotides read TGTGCCAGCATTACGCCGGCAGGGGACCGAAACACCATATATTTT.

The V call is TRBV19, the J call TRBJ2-1, with TRBD2 matching over 12 bases. Germline-derived CDR1 and CDR2 are LNHDA and SQIVND (reference sequence). V was clipped by 4 bases and J by 0 bases; unmatched bases: 4. The CDR3 has 17 residues. The CDR3 DNA is TGTGCCAGTAGTACCCAACTAGCGGGGGGCTCCTACAATGAGCAGTTCTTC. Amino acid sequence: CASSTQLAGGSYNEQFF.

Many counts were recorded for this clone. The rearrangement links TRBV29-1 to TRBJ1-4; 11 bases are shared with TRBD1. CDR1 and CDR2 from the germline V gene are SQVTM and ANQGSEA. The V gene end was trimmed by 6 bases and the J gene end by 5 bases; junction bases not matched to a gene: 8. The CDR3 runs to 15 residues. The CDR3, as DNA: TGCAGCGTGAGGGGACAGGGGGATGGAAATGAAAAACTGTTTTTT. This gives the protein CSVRGQGDGNEKLFF.

Comment on this clone: Distinct nucleotide sequences in the sample also encode this CDR3. The rearrangement links TRBV18 to TRBJ1-2; 9 bases fit TRBD1. Trimming at V came to 3 bases and at J to 1 base, leaving 0 bases not matched to a gene. Germline CDR1 KGHSH, CDR2 LQKENI. The CDR3 totals 14 residues. CDR3 region: CASSPGQGNYGYTF. For the CDR3, the DNA is TGTGCCAGCTCACCGGGACAGGGTAACTATGGCTACACCTTC.